This TCR beta chain derives from a study of T cells after yellow fever vaccination. This clonotype was observed a few times. Its target is not known. With 5 bases clipped from V and 4 bases from J, the junction kept 9 bases outside the gene matches. Germline V gene sequence: CDR1 SGHTA, CDR2 FQGNSA. This CDR3 has 18 residues. Findings of the study overall: Researchers report a weaker secondary response that nonetheless peaked faster, day 5 versus 15.

MiXCR was run by TCRdb on the 5' RACE reads, yielding one entry per CDR3 protein. The sample lists 280,000 or so distinct CDR3 sequences, 7.5% to 9.5% occurring once. This chain joins TRBV7-2 and TRBJ2-1, with 15 bases lining up with TRBD2. The sequence came from a man younger than 35 who received the YFV17D yellow fever vaccine. The sequencing used CD4+ T cells sorted from PBMCs, collected 5 days after the yellow fever booster vaccination. The CDR3 DNA reads as TGTGCCAGCAGCCCGCGGACTAGCGGGGGGGCCGGGTACAATGAGCAGTTCTTC. Translation: CASSPRTSGGAGYNEQFF. The entire variable domain, with the rest obtained from reference TRBV7-2 and TRBJ2-1, is as follows: GAGVSQSPSNKVTEKGKDVELRCDPISGHTALYWYRQSLGQGLEFLIYFQGNSAPDKSGLPSDRFSAERTGGSVSTLTIQRTQQEDSAVYLCASSPRTSGGAGYNEQFFGPGTRLTVL.